This entry lists 20 T cell receptor beta chains sequenced from one sample in a study of follicular helper T cells after annual influenza vaccination. Specified time point: 2014-2015 season, 7 days after vaccination. TCRdb's table, derived via immunoSEQ multiplex PCR, lists solely in-frame clones and lacks some. Among roughly 15,000 clones, about four fifths were seen once, and the ten largest hold about 1.3%. The input for sequencing was CXCR5+ CD38- circulating T follicular helper cells from blood, taken 7 days after influenza vaccination. Subset meaning: circulating Tfh, non-naive CD4+CXCR5+PD-1+ (ICOS+CD38+ or ICOS-CD38-). Every receptor here comes from an adult who received the influenza vaccine.

The chain carries TRBV19 and TRBJ2-2; a weak D match, TRBD1 (6 bases). V shed 7 bases and J shed 3 bases, with 12 bases lying between them. This CDR3 spans 14 amino acids. CDR1 and CDR2 from the germline V gene are LNHDA and SQIVND (reference sequence). The CDR3 DNA reads as TGTGCCAGTACCACTACAGGGTACACCGGGGAGCTGTTTTTT. It yields the protein CASTTTGYTGELFF.

The rearrangement joins TRBV30 to TRBJ1-1; D unclear. Germline CDR1 and CDR2: GTSNPN and SVGIG (reference sequence). The CDR3 is 11 residues long. V lost 0 bases to trimming and J lost 5 bases, with 4 bases between them. CDR3 amino acids: CAWSVSTEAFF. The CDR3 DNA follows: TGTGCCTGGAGTGTCAGTACTGAAGCTTTCTTT.

This sequence joins TRBV30 and TRBJ2-7, with TRBD1 identical over 8 bases. J gave up 5 bases and V 3 bases, and 9 bases lay outside the gene matches. The CDR3 runs 14 residues. Germline V CDR1 and CDR2: GTSNPN, SVGIG (reference sequence). The CDR3 sequence: CAWSTARTGNEQYF. In nucleotides, the CDR3 is TGTGCCTGGAGCACCGCCCGGACAGGGAACGAGCAGTACTTC.

J is TRBJ2-1 and V is TRBV5-1, with 13 bases aligning to TRBD2. The junction had 4 bases not matched to a gene; V was cut back by 4 bases and J by 6 bases. Per germline, CDR1 SGHRS and CDR2 YFSETQ. The CDR3 has 15 amino acids. The CDR3 is CASSQGLAGANEQFF. CDR3 DNA: TGCGCCAGCAGCCAAGGACTAGCGGGAGCCAATGAGCAGTTCTTC.

This rearrangement joins TRBV27 to TRBJ2-4, with 7 bases that match TRBD1. The CDR3 runs 14 residues. V dropped 5 bases and J dropped 9; count of bases not matched to a gene: 10. The germline CDR1 and CDR2 sequences are MNHEY and SMNVEV (reference sequence). The DNA for the CDR3 is TGTGCCAGCAGTACCGGACAGGCATCGGGCATTCAGTACTTC. It encodes CASSTGQASGIQYF.

This chain links TRBV2 with TRBJ2-3; TRBD2 aligns across 7 bases. The CDR3 is made up of 15 amino acids. J gave up 4 bases and V 0 bases, and 4 bases lay outside the gene matches. Germline CDR1 reads SNHLY; CDR2 reads FYNNEI. CDR3 in amino acids: CASSEALAVADTQYF. CDR3 coding DNA: TGTGCCAGCAGTGAAGCGCTAGCGGTTGCAGATACGCAGTATTTT.

This chain links TRBV11-2 with TRBJ1-2, with D unclear. CDR1 is SGHAT, CDR2 FQNNGV, per germline. V lost 3 bases to trimming and J lost 1 base, with 6 bases between them. The CDR3 extends over 13 amino acids. In DNA form, the CDR3 reads TGTGCCAGCAGCTTCCAGAATAACTATGGCTACACCTTC. Its translation: CASSFQNNYGYTF.

This chain links TRBV5-1 with TRBJ2-1; 7 nucleotides line up with TRBD2. The junction had 11 bases not matched to a gene; V was cut back by 0 bases and J by 8 bases. Germline CDR1 SGHRS, CDR2 YFSETQ. The CDR3 is 16 amino acids. The DNA of the CDR3 is TGCGCCAGCAGCTTGGAAGGGCGGGGGAAGGACGATGAGCAGTTCTTC. Translated: CASSLEGRGKDDEQFF.

The V call is TRBV5-1, the J call TRBJ2-7; no reliable D call. The germline V gene has CDR1 SGHRS and CDR2 YFSETQ. V lost 0 bases, J lost 4 bases, and 11 bases lay in between. This CDR3 is built from 14 residues. The chain's CDR3 is CASSLDSIPYEQYF. The CDR3 DNA reads TGCGCCAGCAGCTTGGACTCCATACCTTACGAGCAGTACTTC.

The chain is built from TRBV1 and TRBJ1-2; the listed D gene, TRBD1, was not tested against the DNA. TRBV1 is flagged as a pseudogene. The CDR3 has 17 amino acids. This chain's CDR3 is CTSSQDRDRGLGYGYTF. For the CDR3, the DNA is TGCACCAGCAGCCAAGACCGGGACAGGGGTTTAGGCTATGGCTACACCTTC.

This sequence joins TRBV18 and TRBJ2-7, with D possibly TRBD2 on 5 matching bases. Trimming removed 1 base from V and 0 bases from J, with 13 bases in between. The CDR3 covers 16 residues. Germline lookup yields CDR1 KGHSH and CDR2 LQKENI. The CDR3 protein is CASSPLDSASSYEQYF. CDR3 DNA sequence: TGTGCCAGCTCACCACTGGATAGCGCTAGCTCCTACGAGCAGTACTTC. Complete variable domain (other parts from reference TRBV18 and TRBJ2-7): NAGVMQNPRHLVRRRGQEARLRCSPMKGHSHVYWYRQLPEEGLKFMVYLQKENIIDESGMPKERFSAEFPKEGPSILRIQQVVRGDSAAYFCASSPLDSASSYEQYFGPGTRLTVT.

This chain links TRBV4-1 with TRBJ2-1, with 9 bases matching TRBD2. The CDR3 has 15 residues. J lost 4 bases, V lost 1 base, and 2 bases had no gene match. The V gene's germline CDR1 is MGHRA and CDR2 YSYEKL. For the CDR3, the DNA is TGCGCCAGCAGCCAAGCGGGACTAGCATACAATGAGCAGTTCTTC. It codes for CASSQAGLAYNEQFF.

The rearrangement joins TRBV5-1 to TRBJ2-1; the match to TRBD1 covers 7 bases. V dropped 0 bases and J dropped 5; count of bases not matched to a gene: 17. The germline CDR1 and CDR2 sequences are SGHRS and YFSETQ. The CDR3 sequence is 19 residues long. The DNA of the CDR3 is TGCGCCAGCAGCTTGGGGGGACAGAAAAGCTTACGAGAAGACAATGAGCAGTTCTTC. Encoded protein: CASSLGGQKSLREDNEQFF.

The chain couples TRBV7-9 to TRBJ2-7; 11 bases line up with TRBD1. The CDR3 is 15 residues long. CDR1 is SEHNR and CDR2 is FQNEAQ in the germline V gene (reference sequence). The V gene end was trimmed by 5 bases and the J gene end by 1 base; junction bases not matched to a gene: 4. CDR3 region: CASSPGQGVSYEQYF. The CDR3 DNA is TGTGCCAGCAGCCCGGGACAGGGGGTTTCCTACGAGCAGTACTTC.

The table lists this clone with a count of one. J is TRBJ2-1 and V is TRBV2; TRBD2 agrees at 10 bases. V lost 6 bases and J lost 0; bases outside the gene matches: 5. The length of the CDR3 is 16 residues. Germline V gene lookup returns CDR1 SNHLY and CDR2 FYNNEI. This CDR3 reads CASRPAGGTSYNEQFF. The DNA for the CDR3 is TGTGCCAGCAGGCCAGCGGGGGGGACCTCCTACAATGAGCAGTTCTTC.

The chain is built from TRBV25-1 and TRBJ1-2, with D possibly being TRBD1 (6 bases). V shed 9 bases and J shed 4 bases, with 12 bases lying between them. The CDR3 contains 12 residues. Germline V CDR1 and CDR2: MGHDK, SYGVNS. CDR3: CASYDRIYGYTF. DNA of the CDR3: TGTGCCAGTTACGACAGGATCTATGGCTACACCTTC.

J is TRBJ2-1 and V is TRBV9, with 7 bases that match TRBD2. The V and J ends lost 3 bases and 2 bases, in that order; junction bases with no gene match: 5. This CDR3 comprises 15 residues. Germline assignment: CDR1 SGDLS and CDR2 YYNGEE. Written as DNA, the CDR3 is TGTGCCAGCAGCGCACGGGGGGTGCCCTACAATGAGCAGTTCTTC. Amino acid sequence: CASSARGVPYNEQFF.

This sequence joins TRBV5-1 and TRBJ2-1; 8 bases align to TRBD2. J was trimmed by 5 bases and V by 1 base; bases with no gene match: 2. CDR1 SGHRS and CDR2 YFSETQ come from the germline V gene. CDR3 size: 14 residues. The CDR3 reads CASSLRGGNNEQFF. CDR3 sequence (DNA): TGCGCCAGCAGCTTGCGGGGGGGGAACAATGAGCAGTTCTTC. Together with reference TRBV5-1 and TRBJ2-1, the CDR3 gives the full variable domain: KAGVTQTPRYLIKTRGQQVTLSCSPISGHRSVSWYQQTPGQGLQFLFEYFSETQRNKGNFPGRFSGRQFSNSRSEMNVSTLELGDSALYLCASSLRGGNNEQFFGPGTRLTVL.

J is TRBJ2-7 and V is TRBV30; maybe TRBD1 (5 bases). The CDR3 has 15 amino acids. The V end was cut by 0 bases, the J end by 8 bases, with 20 bases between. Germline V gene data show CDR1 as GTSNPN and CDR2 as SVGIG (reference sequence). CDR3 bases: TGTGCCTGGAGTGTATCCGAGACTGGACACCGCAAGCAGTACTTC. This translates into CAWSVSETGHRKQYF.

This rearrangement joins TRBV27 to TRBJ2-2, with 8 bases identical to TRBD1. From germline, CDR1 is MNHEY and CDR2 SMNVEV (reference sequence). J was trimmed by 6 bases and V by 6 bases; bases with no gene match: 6. CDR3 length equals 14 residues. The CDR3 coding sequence is TGTGCCAGCAGAAGGGACAGGATTTCCGGGGAGCTGTTTTTT. Translation gives CASRRDRISGELFF.